This T cell receptor beta chain was observed in a study of beta chain features in type 1 diabetes. The entirety of the isolated RNA underwent reverse transcription, so expressed TCRB transcripts were sequenced. Sequenced by immunoSEQ multiplex PCR; TCRdb stores in-frame clones only, minus some. In the table there are about 930,000 clones, about a sixth of which are singletons. CDR1 LGHNA and CDR2 YNFKEQ come from the germline V gene. Trimming cost V 3 bases and J 4 bases; bases outside gene matches: 13. This CDR3 has 17 residues. The chain combines TRBV4-2 with TRBJ1-2, with 8 bases aligning to TRBD1. Sequenced input: naive CD4+ T cells from blood. This TCR derives from a woman between 18 and 29 years old in good health. The CDR3 DNA reads as TGTGCCAGCAGCCAGAAGCTCACCGGGACAGGTACCTATGGCTACACCTTC. Residues: CASSQKLTGTGTYGYTF.